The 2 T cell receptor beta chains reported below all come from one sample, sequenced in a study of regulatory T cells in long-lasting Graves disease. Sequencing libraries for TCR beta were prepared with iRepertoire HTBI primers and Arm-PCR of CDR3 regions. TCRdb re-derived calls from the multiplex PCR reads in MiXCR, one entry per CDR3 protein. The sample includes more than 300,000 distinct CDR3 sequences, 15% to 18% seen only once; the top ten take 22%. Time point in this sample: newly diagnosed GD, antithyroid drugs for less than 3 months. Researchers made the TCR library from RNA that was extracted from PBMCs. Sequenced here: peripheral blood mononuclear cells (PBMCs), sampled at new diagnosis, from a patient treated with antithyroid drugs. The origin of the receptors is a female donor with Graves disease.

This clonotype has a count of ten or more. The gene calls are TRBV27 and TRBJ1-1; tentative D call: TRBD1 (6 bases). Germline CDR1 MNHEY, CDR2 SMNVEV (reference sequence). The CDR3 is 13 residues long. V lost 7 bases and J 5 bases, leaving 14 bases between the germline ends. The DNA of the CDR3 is TGTGCCAGCAACTACAGGGATGGGACTGAAGCTTTCTTT. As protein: CASNYRDGTEAFF.

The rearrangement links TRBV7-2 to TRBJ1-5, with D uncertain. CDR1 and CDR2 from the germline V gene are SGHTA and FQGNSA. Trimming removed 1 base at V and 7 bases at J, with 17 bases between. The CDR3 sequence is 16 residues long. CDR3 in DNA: TGTGCCAGCAGCTTAGATAGGGTGGGGAGGGAACAGCCCCAGCATTTT. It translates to CASSLDRVGREQPQHF.